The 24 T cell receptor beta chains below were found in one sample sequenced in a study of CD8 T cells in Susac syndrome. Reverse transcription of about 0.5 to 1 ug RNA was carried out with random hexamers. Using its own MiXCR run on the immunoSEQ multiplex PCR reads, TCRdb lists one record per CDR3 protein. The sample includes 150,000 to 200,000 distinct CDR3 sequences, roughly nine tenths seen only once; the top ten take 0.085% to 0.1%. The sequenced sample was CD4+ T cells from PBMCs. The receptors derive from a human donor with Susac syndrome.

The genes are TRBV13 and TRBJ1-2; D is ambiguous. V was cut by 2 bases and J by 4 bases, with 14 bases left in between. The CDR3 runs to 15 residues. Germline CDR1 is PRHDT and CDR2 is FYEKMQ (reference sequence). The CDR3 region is CASSLSRGLGYGYTF. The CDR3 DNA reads TGTGCCAGCAGCTTAAGTCGGGGATTGGGCTATGGCTACACCTTC.

CDR3 sequence: CATTGGLDYGYTF. The CDR3 DNA follows: TGTGCCACCACGGGGGGTTTGGACTATGGCTACACCTTC. V usage is TRBV19 and J usage is TRBJ1-2; maybe TRBD1 (5 bases). V lost 10 bases to trimming and J lost 3 bases, with 15 bases between them. The CDR3 has 13 residues. Germline V lookup: CDR1 LNHDA, CDR2 SQIVND (reference sequence).

The CDR3 protein is CASKLGQRRNSPLHF. The CDR3 DNA reads as TGTGCCAGCAAGCTGGGACAGAGAAGAAATTCACCCCTCCACTTT. The chain recombines TRBV2 with TRBJ1-6; 7 nucleotides agree with TRBD1. Unmatched junction bases numbered 10, after V lost 7 bases and J lost 7 bases. Germline CDR1 SNHLY, CDR2 FYNNEI. This CDR3 is 15 amino acids long.

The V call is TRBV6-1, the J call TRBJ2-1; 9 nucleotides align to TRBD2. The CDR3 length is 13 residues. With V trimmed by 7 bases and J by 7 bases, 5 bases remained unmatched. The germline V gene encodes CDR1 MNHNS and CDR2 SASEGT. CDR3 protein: CASKRGVRNEQFF. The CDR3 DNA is TGTGCCAGCAAGCGGGGGGTTCGAAATGAGCAGTTCTTC.

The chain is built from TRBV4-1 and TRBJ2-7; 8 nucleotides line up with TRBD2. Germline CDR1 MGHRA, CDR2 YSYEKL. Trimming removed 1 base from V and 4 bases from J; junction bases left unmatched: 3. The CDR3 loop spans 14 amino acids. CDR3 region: CASSQVGGAYEQYF. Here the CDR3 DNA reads TGCGCCAGCAGCCAAGTCGGGGGGGCTTACGAGCAGTACTTC.

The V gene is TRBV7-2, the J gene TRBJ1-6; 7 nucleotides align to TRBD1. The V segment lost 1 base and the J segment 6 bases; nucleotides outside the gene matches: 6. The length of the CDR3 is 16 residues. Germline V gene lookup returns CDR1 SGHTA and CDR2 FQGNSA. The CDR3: CASSLVGTATNSPLHF. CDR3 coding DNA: TGTGCCAGCAGCTTAGTTGGGACAGCTACTAATTCACCCCTCCACTTT.

CDR3 sequence: CSVGTGVRTDTQYF. CDR3 coding DNA: TGCAGCGTTGGGACAGGGGTTAGGACAGATACGCAGTATTTT. The chain joins TRBV29-1 to TRBJ2-3, with 9 bases matching TRBD1. The germline gives CDR1 SQVTM, CDR2 ANQGSEA. Trimming took 4 bases from V and 3 from J; bases not matched to a gene: 5. This CDR3 region has 14 residues.

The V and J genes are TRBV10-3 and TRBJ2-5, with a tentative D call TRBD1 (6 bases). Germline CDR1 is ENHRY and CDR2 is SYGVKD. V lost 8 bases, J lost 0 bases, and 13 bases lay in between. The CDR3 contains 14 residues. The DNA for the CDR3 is TGTGCCATCTCCGGGACAAAGTACCAAGAGACCCAGTACTTC. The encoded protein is CAISGTKYQETQYF.

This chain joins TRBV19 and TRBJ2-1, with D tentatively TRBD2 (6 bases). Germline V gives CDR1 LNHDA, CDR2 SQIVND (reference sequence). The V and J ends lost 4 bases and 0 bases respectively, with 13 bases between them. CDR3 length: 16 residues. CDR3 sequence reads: CASSTRGGSSYNEQFF. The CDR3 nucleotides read TGTGCCAGTAGTACTCGAGGAGGGAGCTCCTACAATGAGCAGTTCTTC.

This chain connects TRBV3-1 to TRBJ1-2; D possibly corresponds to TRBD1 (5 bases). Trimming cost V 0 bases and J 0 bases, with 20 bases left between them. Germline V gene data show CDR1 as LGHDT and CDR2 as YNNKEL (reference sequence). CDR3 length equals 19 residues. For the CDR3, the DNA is TGTGCCAGCAGCCAAGATGCCAGAGTCTACAGGAGCCCTAACTATGGCTACACCTTC. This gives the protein CASSQDARVYRSPNYGYTF.

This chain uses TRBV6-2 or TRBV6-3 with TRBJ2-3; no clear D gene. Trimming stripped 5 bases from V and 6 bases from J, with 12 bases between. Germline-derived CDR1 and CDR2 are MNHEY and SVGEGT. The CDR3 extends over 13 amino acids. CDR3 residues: CASSPLSQDTQYF. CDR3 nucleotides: TGTGCCAGCAGTCCGCTGAGTCAGGATACGCAGTATTTT.

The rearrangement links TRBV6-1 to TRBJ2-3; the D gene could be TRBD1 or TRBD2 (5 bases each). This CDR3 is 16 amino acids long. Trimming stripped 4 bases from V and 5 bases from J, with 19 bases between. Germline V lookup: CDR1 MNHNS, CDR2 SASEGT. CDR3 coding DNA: TGTGCCAGCAGTGGCGCCAGGGACGGAAGGAGAGATACGCAGTATTTT. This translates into CASSGARDGRRDTQYF.

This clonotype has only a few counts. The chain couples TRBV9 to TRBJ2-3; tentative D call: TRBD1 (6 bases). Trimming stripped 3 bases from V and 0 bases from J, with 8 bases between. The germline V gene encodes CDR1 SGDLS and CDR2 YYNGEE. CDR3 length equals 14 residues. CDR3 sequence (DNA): TGTGCCAGCAGCGCGACAGGTAGCACAGATACGCAGTATTTT. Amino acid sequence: CASSATGSTDTQYF.

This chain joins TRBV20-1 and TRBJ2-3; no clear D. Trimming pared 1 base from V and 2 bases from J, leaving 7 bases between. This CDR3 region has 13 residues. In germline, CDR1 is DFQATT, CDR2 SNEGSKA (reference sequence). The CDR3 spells CSARVSFTDTQYF. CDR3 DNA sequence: TGCAGTGCTAGAGTGTCTTTCACAGATACGCAGTATTTT.

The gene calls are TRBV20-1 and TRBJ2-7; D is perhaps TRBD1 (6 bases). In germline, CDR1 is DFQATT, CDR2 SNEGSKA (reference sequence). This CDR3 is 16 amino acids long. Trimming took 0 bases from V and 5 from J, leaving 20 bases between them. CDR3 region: CSARERRGQRQDEQYF. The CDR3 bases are TGCAGTGCTAGAGAAAGGAGAGGACAGCGCCAGGACGAGCAGTACTTC.

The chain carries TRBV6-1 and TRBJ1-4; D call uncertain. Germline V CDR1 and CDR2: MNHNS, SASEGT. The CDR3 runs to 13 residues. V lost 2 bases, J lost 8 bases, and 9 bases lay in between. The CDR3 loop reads CASSETSHEKLFF. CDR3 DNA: TGTGCCAGCAGTGAAACCAGTCACGAAAAACTGTTTTTT.

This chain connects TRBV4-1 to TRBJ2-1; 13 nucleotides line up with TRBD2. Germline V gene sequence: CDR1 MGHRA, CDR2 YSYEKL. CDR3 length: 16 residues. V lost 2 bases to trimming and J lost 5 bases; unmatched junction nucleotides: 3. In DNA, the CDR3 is TGCGCCAGCAGCCAACGGGGACTAGCGGGAAACAATGAGCAGTTCTTC. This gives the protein CASSQRGLAGNNEQFF.

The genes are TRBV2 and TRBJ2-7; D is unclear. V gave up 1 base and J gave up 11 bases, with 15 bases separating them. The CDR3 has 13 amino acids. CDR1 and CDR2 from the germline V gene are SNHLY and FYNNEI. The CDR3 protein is CASSEGLSGYEYF. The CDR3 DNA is TGTGCCAGCAGTGAAGGGCTCTCCGGGTATGAGTACTTC.

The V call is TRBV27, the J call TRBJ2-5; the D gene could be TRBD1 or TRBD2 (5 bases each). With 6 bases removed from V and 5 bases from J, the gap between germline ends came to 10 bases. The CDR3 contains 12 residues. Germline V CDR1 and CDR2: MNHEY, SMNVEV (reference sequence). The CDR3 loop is CASRRGRETQYF. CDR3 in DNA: TGTGCCAGCAGGAGGGGTCGGGAGACCCAGTACTTC.

The CDR3 sequence is CASSRAGGNTEAFF. The CDR3 DNA reads TGTGCCAGCAGCCGGGCGGGGGGGAACACTGAAGCTTTCTTT. The genes are TRBV7-3 and TRBJ1-1; TRBD1 might be the D (5 bases). The CDR3 sequence is 14 residues long. Trimming shortened V by 5 bases and J by 1 base, and 11 bases separated the two germline ends. CDR1 is SGHTA and CDR2 is FQGTGA in the germline V gene.

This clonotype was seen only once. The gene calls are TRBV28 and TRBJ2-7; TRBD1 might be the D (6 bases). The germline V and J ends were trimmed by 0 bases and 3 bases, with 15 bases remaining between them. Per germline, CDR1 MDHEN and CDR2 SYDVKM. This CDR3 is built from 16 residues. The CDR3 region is CASSLWGWGTLYEQYF. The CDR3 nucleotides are TGTGCCAGCAGTTTATGGGGCTGGGGGACACTCTACGAGCAGTACTTC.

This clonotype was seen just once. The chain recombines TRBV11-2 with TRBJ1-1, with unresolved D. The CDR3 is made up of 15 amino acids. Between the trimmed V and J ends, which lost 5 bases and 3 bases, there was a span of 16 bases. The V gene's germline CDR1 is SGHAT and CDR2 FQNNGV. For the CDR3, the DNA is TGTGCCAGCAGCCCTCTTTTTTCTGGGGACACTGAAGCTTTCTTT. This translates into CASSPLFSGDTEAFF.

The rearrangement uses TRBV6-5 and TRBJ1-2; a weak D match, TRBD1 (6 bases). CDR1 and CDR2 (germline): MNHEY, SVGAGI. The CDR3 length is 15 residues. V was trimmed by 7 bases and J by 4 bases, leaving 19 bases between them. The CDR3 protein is CASTDRAQGSYGYTF. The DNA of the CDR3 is TGTGCCAGCACTGATCGCGCACAGGGTTCCTATGGCTACACCTTC.

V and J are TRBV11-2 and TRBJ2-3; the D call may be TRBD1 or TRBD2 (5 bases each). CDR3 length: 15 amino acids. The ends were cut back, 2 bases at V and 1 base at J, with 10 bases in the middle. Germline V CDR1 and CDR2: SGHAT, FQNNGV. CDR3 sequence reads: CASSLHGAGTDTQYF. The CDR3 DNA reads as TGTGCCAGCAGCTTACACGGGGCGGGCACAGATACGCAGTATTTT.